This is a list of T cell receptor beta chains from one sample in a study of blood T cell repertoires in COVID-19. Sequencing was performed with immunoSEQ multiplex PCR; in TCRdb, only in-frame clones are kept and a portion is missing. The table records roughly 270,000 clones, 75% to 90% of them present only once. Sequencing was done on a sample of PBMCs or T cells enriched from blood (not recorded which). The receptors were gathered from a woman aged 45-59 years who had recovered from COVID-19. The CDR3 runs from the conserved cysteine through the conserved F or W. D genes are given only for firm matches. For some rows the clone size is stated as once, few or many, or as a class when expanded; others skip it.

size	V	D	J	CDR3	DNA
-	TRBV5-4	-	TRBJ1-2	CASSSGGGYGYTF	TGTGCCAGCAGCTCGGGGGGCGGGTATGGCTACACCTTC
-	TRBV7-2	-	TRBJ1-2	CASSLEQTNYGYTF	TGTGCCAGCAGCTTAGAACAGACTAACTATGGCTACACCTTC
-	TRBV18	TRBD1	TRBJ1-2	CASSSDRAPNYGYTF	TGTGCCAGCTCATCTGACAGGGCGCCTAACTATGGCTACACCTTC
-	TRBV29-1	TRBD2	TRBJ2-3	CSVGGLAELDTQYF	TGCAGCGTTGGTGGACTAGCGGAACTTGATACGCAGTATTTT
-	TRBV28	-	TRBJ1-5	CASSLSARAGNQPQHF	TGTGCCAGCAGTTTATCCGCCAGGGCAGGCAATCAGCCCCAGCATTTT
-	TRBV6-5	-	TRBJ2-3	CASSYRTGGTDTQYF	TGTGCCAGCAGTTACCGGACGGGGGGCACAGATACGCAGTATTTT
-	TRBV5-4	-	TRBJ2-5	CASSLITAGQETQYF	TGTGCCAGCAGCTTAATCACAGCGGGCCAAGAGACCCAGTACTTC
once	TRBV19	TRBD1	TRBJ1-1	CASSQDRTEAFF	TGTGCCAGTAGCCAGGACAGGACGGAAGCTTTCTTT
-	TRBV5-8	-	TRBJ2-1	CASSLVAMWGGLRNEQFF	TGTGCCAGCAGCTTGGTAGCGATGTGGGGGGGCCTAAGGAATGAGCAGTTCTTC
-	TRBV5-6	TRBD1	TRBJ2-6	CASSRKQGASSGANVLTF	TGTGCCAGCAGCCGCAAACAGGGGGCTAGCTCTGGGGCCAACGTCCTGACTTTC
few	TRBV18	-	TRBJ1-4	CASSQNYGEKLFF	TGTGCCAGCTCACAAAATTACGGTGAAAAACTGTTTTTT
few	TRBV7-9	TRBD1	TRBJ1-2	CASSKPGQGLDYGYTF	TGTGCCAGCAGCAAACCGGGACAGGGGCTTGACTATGGCTACACCTTC
-	TRBV6-1	-	TRBJ1-1	CASSERGLGNTEAFF	TGTGCCAGCAGTGAAAGAGGACTGGGGAACACTGAAGCTTTCTTT
-	TRBV29-1	-	TRBJ2-2	CSGRHTGELFF	TGCAGCGGGAGACACACCGGGGAGCTGTTTTTT
-	TRBV5-1	TRBD1	TRBJ2-1	CASRRTTGDSYNEQFF	TGCGCCAGCAGACGGACAACAGGGGACTCCTACAATGAGCAGTTCTTC
-	TRBV9	TRBD2	TRBJ2-2	CASSVVAGNTGELFF	TGTGCCAGCAGCGTAGTAGCGGGGAACACCGGGGAGCTGTTTTTT
-	TRBV19	-	TRBJ2-1	CASSLWGDNEQFF	TGTGCCAGTAGTTTATGGGGGGACAATGAGCAGTTCTTC
-	TRBV9	TRBD1	TRBJ2-3	CASSATLDRGRAWGTQYF	TGTGCCAGCAGCGCAACCTTGGACAGGGGGCGGGCGTGGGGTACGCAGTATTTT
-	TRBV5-1	-	TRBJ1-5	CAREGGQDSNQPQHF	TGCGCCAGGGAGGGTGGGCAGGATAGCAATCAGCCCCAGCATTTT
once	TRBV19	-	TRBJ1-1	CASTRGWTEAFF	TGTGCCAGTACCCGGGGGTGGACTGAAGCTTTCTTT
-	TRBV30	TRBD1	TRBJ2-1	CAWSVHGTGYNEQFF	TGTGCCTGGAGTGTACATGGGACAGGCTACAATGAGCAGTTCTTC
-	TRBV19	-	TRBJ2-1	CASSSRDLNKGQFF	TGTGCCAGTAGTTCACGGGACTTAAACAAGGGGCAGTTCTTC
once	TRBV5-1	-	TRBJ1-4	CASSMGGPNEKLFF	TGCGCCAGCAGCATGGGAGGCCCTAATGAAAAACTGTTTTTT
-	TRBV7-9	-	TRBJ1-3	CASSLAPGSGNTIYF	TGTGCCAGCAGCTTAGCCCCAGGCTCTGGAAACACCATATATTTT
-	TRBV30	TRBD1	TRBJ2-7	CAWSVRYGQGHEQYF	TGTGCCTGGAGTGTACGGTATGGACAGGGCCACGAGCAGTACTTC
once	TRBV19	-	TRBJ2-1	CATAGGLDYNEQFF	TGTGCCACCGCCGGGGGGCTAGACTACAATGAGCAGTTCTTC
-	TRBV10-1	-	TRBJ2-7	CASSVPGVYEQYF	TGCGCCAGCAGTGTCCCGGGAGTCTACGAGCAGTACTTC
-	TRBV29-1	TRBD1	TRBJ1-2	CSVVLRGRNYTF	TGCAGCGTTGTCCTCAGGGGGCGCAACTACACCTTC
-	TRBV28	TRBD1	TRBJ1-4	CASSPPRQGVTNEKLFF	TGTGCCAGCAGCCCTCCCCGACAGGGGGTAACTAATGAAAAACTGTTTTTT
-	TRBV5-4	TRBD2	TRBJ2-5	CASSQGLAGVEETQYF	TGTGCCAGCAGCCAAGGACTAGCGGGTGTTGAAGAGACCCAGTACTTC
-	TRBV24-1	-	TRBJ1-1	CATSSPGTEAFF	TGTGCCACCAGTAGTCCCGGGACTGAAGCTTTCTTT
-	TRBV14	TRBD2	TRBJ2-7	CASSPLAGYYEQYF	TGTGCCAGCAGCCCCCTAGCGGGATATTACGAGCAGTACTTC
-	TRBV19	TRBD1	TRBJ1-2	CASSMRGTGFRDYGYTF	TGTGCCAGTAGTATGAGGGGGACAGGGTTCAGGGACTATGGCTACACCTTC
-	TRBV4-1	-	TRBJ1-6	CASSHGGGTSPLHF	TGCGCCAGCAGCCATGGGGGGGGGACGTCACCCCTCCACTTT
-	TRBV11-2	TRBD1	TRBJ1-4	CASSYYGQELEKLFF	TGTGCCAGCAGCTACTACGGACAGGAGCTTGAAAAACTGTTTTTT
-	TRBV5-1	-	TRBJ1-2	CASSSLTGNYGYTF	TGCGCCAGCAGCTCCCTTACAGGAAACTATGGCTACACCTTC
-	TRBV4-3	-	TRBJ1-5	CASSLSTGNQPQHF	TGCGCCAGCAGCCTCTCGACGGGAAATCAGCCCCAGCATTTT
-	TRBV12-3/TRBV12-4	-	TRBJ1-1	CASSFGQGTEAFF	TGTGCCAGCAGTTTTGGGCAGGGCACTGAAGCTTTCTTT
-	TRBV6-2/TRBV6-3	-	TRBJ1-2	CASSPTGDGYTF	TGTGCCAGCAGCCCCACAGGAGATGGCTACACCTTC
-	TRBV27	-	TRBJ2-7	CAINRDPYEQYF	TGTGCCATCAACAGGGACCCCTACGAGCAGTACTTC
-	TRBV18	-	TRBJ1-6	CASSPSESPLHF	TGTGCCAGCTCACCATCAGAATCACCCCTCCACTTT
-	TRBV5-5	TRBD1	TRBJ2-2	CASRPGQGTGELFF	TGTGCCAGCAGGCCAGGACAGGGCACCGGGGAGCTGTTTTTT
-	TRBV27	-	TRBJ2-1	CASSPGQYNEQFF	TGTGCCAGCAGTCCCGGACAGTACAATGAGCAGTTCTTC
-	TRBV5-1	-	TRBJ2-7	CASSLVAGVSYEQYF	TGCGCCAGCAGCTTGGTTGCCGGGGTATCCTACGAGCAGTACTTC
-	TRBV5-4	TRBD2	TRBJ2-7	CASSTGPTSRQGEQYF	TGTGCCAGCAGCACGGGCCCGACTAGCAGACAAGGCGAGCAGTACTTC
-	TRBV13	-	TRBJ1-1	CASSPRGGGTEAFF	TGTGCCAGCAGCCCCCGTGGGGGCGGGACTGAAGCTTTCTTT
-	TRBV3-1/TRBV3-2	-	TRBJ2-1	CASSQEGAKKRKQFF	TGTGCCAGCAGCCAAGAGGGGGCAAAAAAGCGTAAGCAGTTCTTC
few	TRBV20-1	TRBD1	TRBJ1-1	CSARGDRAAFF	TGCAGTGCTAGAGGAGACAGGGCGGCCTTCTTT
-	TRBV5-4	-	TRBJ1-2	CASSFQGPGGYTF	TGTGCCAGCAGCTTCCAGGGCCCGGGCGGCTACACCTTC
-	TRBV19	TRBD1	TRBJ1-5	CASSTQQGGSQPQHF	TGTGCCAGTAGTACCCAACAGGGGGGCAGCCAGCCCCAGCATTTT
-	TRBV27	TRBD1	TRBJ2-5	CASSARQGAKETQYF	TGTGCCAGCAGTGCCCGACAGGGCGCGAAAGAGACCCAGTACTTC
-	TRBV3-1/TRBV3-2	-	TRBJ2-5	CASSPRQVETQYF	TGTGCCAGCAGCCCACGGCAGGTGGAGACCCAGTACTTC
-	TRBV6-5	-	TRBJ1-6	CASKGGAYNSPLHF	TGTGCCAGCAAAGGGGGGGCCTATAATTCACCCCTCCACTTT
-	TRBV25-1	-	TRBJ2-1	CASSEFRGSSYNEQFF	TGTGCCAGCAGTGAGTTTAGGGGAAGCTCCTACAATGAGCAGTTCTTC
-	TRBV7-3	TRBD1	TRBJ2-1	CASSPGGQGAYNEQFF	TGTGCCAGCAGCCCAGGTGGACAGGGAGCCTACAATGAGCAGTTCTTC
few	TRBV28	-	TRBJ1-1	CASKSGRAVNTEAFF	TGTGCCAGCAAGAGCGGACGGGCGGTGAACACTGAAGCTTTCTTT
-	TRBV30	-	TRBJ2-3	CAWSGVFGGAADTQYF	TGTGCCTGGAGTGGGGTCTTTGGGGGGGCGGCAGATACGCAGTATTTT